These 31 T cell receptor beta chains share one sample of origin, sequenced in a study of CD8 T cells in ankylosing spondylitis. Study-wide findings and caveats: Made up of several highly homologous variants, a TCR beta motif appeared characteristic of ankylosing spondylitis blood.

TCRdb reprocessed the 5' RACE reads via MiXCR and lists one record per CDR3 protein. Of about 220,000 distinct CDR3 sequences detected, about 7% appear once; the ten largest clones hold approximately 15%. These TCRs' antigens remain unknown. The sample was blood, either unsorted or a sorted T cell fraction (not recorded which). The receptors were gathered from a male donor with ankylosing spondylitis.

This clonotype was observed a few times. The gene calls are TRBV3-1 and TRBJ2-3, with D maybe TRBD2 (6 bases). Trimming took 8 bases from V and 2 from J, leaving 23 bases between them. CDR3 length: 17 amino acids. Germline V gene data show CDR1 as LGHDT and CDR2 as YNNKEL (reference sequence). CDR3 loop: CASCPWGSGRDTDTQYF. As DNA, the CDR3 is TGTGCCAGCTGCCCCTGGGGGAGCGGGCGAGACACAGATACGCAGTATTTT.

This clonotype has ten or more counts. This chain links TRBV7-2 with TRBJ2-5, with 7 nucleotides matching TRBD1. CDR3 length: 18 residues. Looked up from germline, CDR1 is SGHTA and CDR2 is FQGNSA. V dropped 0 bases and J dropped 5; count of bases not matched to a gene: 15. CDR3 sequence: CASSLAGPRQGVTETQYF. DNA of the CDR3: TGTGCCAGCAGCTTAGCAGGGCCTCGACAGGGAGTGACGGAGACCCAGTACTTC.

At least ten counts were recorded for this clonotype. The chain recombines TRBV7-9 with TRBJ2-7; D may be TRBD1 (5 bases). This CDR3 region has 12 residues. Germline assignment: CDR1 SEHNR and CDR2 FQNEAQ (reference sequence). Trimming removed 5 bases from V and 2 bases from J, with 7 bases in between. The CDR3 protein is CASSAGPYEQYF. The CDR3 DNA is TGTGCCAGCAGCGCAGGGCCCTACGAGCAGTACTTC.

This clonotype occurred many times. This sequence joins TRBV27 and TRBJ2-1; TRBD2 might be the D (5 bases). Germline V lookup: CDR1 MNHEY, CDR2 SMNVEV (reference sequence). V lost 5 bases and J 8 bases, leaving 16 bases between the germline ends. The CDR3 loop spans 14 amino acids. CDR3 loop: CASSDTPSGYEQFF. CDR3 sequence (DNA): TGTGCCAGCAGTGATACACCCTCGGGGTATGAGCAGTTCTTC.

This clonotype was found many times. CDR3 protein: CASSLAHRGHQETQYF. The CDR3 nucleotides are TGTGCCAGCAGTTTAGCACACAGGGGTCACCAAGAGACCCAGTACTTC. The chain combines TRBV12-3 or TRBV12-4 with TRBJ2-5, with 7 bases identical to TRBD1. CDR3 length equals 16 residues. V trimming: 0 bases; J trimming: 0 bases; junction bases outside the gene matches: 4.

With respect to this clonotype: A junction end diverges from the germline sequence, so it may reflect a read error. For the CDR3, the DNA is TGCAGTGCTATTGACCAGGGATACTCTGGGAACACCATATATTTT. This encodes CSAIDQGYSGNTIYF. V and J are TRBV20-1 and TRBJ1-3; perhaps TRBD1 as D (5 bases). The germline V gene has CDR1 DFQATT and CDR2 SNEGSKA (reference sequence). This CDR3 is 15 amino acids long.

The chain has TRBV11-1 and TRBJ2-1; D is unclear. V dropped 3 bases and J dropped 7 bases, with 7 bases sitting between them. The CDR3 totals 12 residues. CDR1 and CDR2 from the germline V gene are SGHAT and FQDESV (reference sequence). The CDR3 DNA reads TGTGCCAGCAGCTTTCAAGTTAATGAGCAGTTCTTC. It translates to CASSFQVNEQFF.

The chain links TRBV4-1 to TRBJ2-7, with TRBD1 matching over 9 bases. Germline V lookup: CDR1 MGHRA, CDR2 YSYEKL. J gave up 1 base and V 2 bases, and 6 bases lay outside the gene matches. The CDR3 sequence is 16 residues long. The CDR3 bases are TGCGCCAGCAGCCAACAGACAGGGGGACTTTCCTACGAGCAGTACTTC. Encoded protein: CASSQQTGGLSYEQYF.

In its sample, this clonotype was seen many times. The rearrangement joins TRBV4-1 to TRBJ2-1; 9 nucleotides align to TRBD2. V lost 1 base, J lost 4 bases, and 8 bases stayed unmatched. Per the germline V gene, CDR1 is MGHRA and CDR2 is YSYEKL. The CDR3 is made up of 17 amino acids. CDR3 sequence (DNA): TGCGCCAGCAGCCAAGTTGTCGGACTAGCGTTATACAATGAGCAGTTCTTC. Its translation: CASSQVVGLALYNEQFF.

This clonotype appeared many times. This rearrangement joins TRBV2 to TRBJ2-5; 7 bases match TRBD1. CDR1 and CDR2 (germline): SNHLY, FYNNEI. V lost 10 bases and J lost 6; bases outside the gene matches: 14. The CDR3 length is 14 residues. This chain's CDR3 is CATFDGQVRQTQYF. The CDR3 coding sequence is TGTGCCACCTTTGATGGACAGGTTCGGCAGACCCAGTACTTC.

The table lists this clonotype with a few counts. The chain recombines TRBV20-1 with TRBJ2-4, with a possible D match to TRBD1 (6 bases). Germline V CDR1 and CDR2: DFQATT, SNEGSKA (reference sequence). The CDR3 length is 16 residues. The V end lost 1 base, the J end lost 2 bases, and 15 bases lay between the germline ends. For the CDR3, the DNA is TGCAGTGCTAGAGGGGGCTTACAGGGATCCAAAAACATTCAGTACTTC. Its translation is CSARGGLQGSKNIQYF.

This clonotype was recorded many times. In DNA form, the CDR3 reads TGTGCCAGCAGTGGAGGACCTAACGAGCAGTACTTC. Translation gives CASSGGPNEQYF. The chain is built from TRBV2 and TRBJ2-7; D gene ambiguous. V lost 4 bases, J lost 5 bases, and 9 bases lay in between. In germline, CDR1 is SNHLY, CDR2 FYNNEI. The CDR3 contains 12 residues.

The J gene is TRBJ2-1, the V gene TRBV15; 8 positions agree with TRBD1. The CDR3 covers 17 residues. V trimming: 1 base; J trimming: 1 base; junction bases outside the gene matches: 6. Germline V gene data show CDR1 as LNHNV and CDR2 as YYDKDF (reference sequence). This CDR3 reads CATSRGTGRDSYNEQFF. The CDR3 DNA sequence: TGTGCCACCAGCAGAGGGACAGGGCGAGATTCCTACAATGAGCAGTTCTTC.

This clonotype was seen at least ten times. The V call is TRBV10-3, the J call TRBJ2-7; 8 nucleotides agree with TRBD1. Germline lookup yields CDR1 ENHRY and CDR2 SYGVKD. CDR3 length: 13 amino acids. V was clipped by 6 bases and J by 3 bases; unmatched bases: 4. CDR3 amino acids: CAISTDRGYEQYF. CDR3 bases: TGTGCCATCAGCACAGACAGGGGCTACGAGCAGTACTTC.

The chain joins TRBV27 to TRBJ2-2; 8 bases are a match to TRBD1. V trimming: 6 bases; J trimming: 4 bases; junction bases outside the gene matches: 7. Looked up from germline, CDR1 is MNHEY and CDR2 is SMNVEV (reference sequence). The CDR3 spans 15 residues. This chain's CDR3 is CASSLGQVPTGELFF. In nucleotides, the CDR3 is TGTGCCAGCAGCCTGGGACAGGTTCCCACCGGGGAGCTGTTTTTT.

This clonotype has at least ten counts. The CDR3 is CSARDVAGSIYNEQFF. The CDR3, as DNA: TGCAGTGCTAGAGATGTAGCGGGAAGTATCTACAATGAGCAGTTCTTC. The rearrangement uses TRBV20-1 and TRBJ2-1, with 8 bases matching TRBD2. Per germline, CDR1 DFQATT and CDR2 SNEGSKA (reference sequence). The CDR3 contains 16 residues. V lost 0 bases and J lost 3; bases outside the gene matches: 7.

This clonotype was seen many times. This chain joins TRBV27 and TRBJ2-1, with D unclear. Germline values: CDR1 MNHEY, CDR2 SMNVEV (reference sequence). Between the trimmed V and J ends, which lost 6 bases and 0 bases, there was a span of 9 bases. The CDR3 contains 14 residues. Here the CDR3 reads CASSLGLSYNEQFF. CDR3 bases: TGTGCCAGCAGCTTAGGGCTCTCCTACAATGAGCAGTTCTTC.

This clonotype has ten or more counts. This chain connects TRBV12-3 or TRBV12-4 to TRBJ1-1; D gene ambiguous. The length of the CDR3 is 12 residues. The germline V and J ends were trimmed by 3 bases and 8 bases, with 10 bases remaining between them. In nucleotides, the CDR3 is TGTGCCAGCAGTTTTGTTATTGGCGAAGCTTTCTTT. As protein: CASSFVIGEAFF.

This clonotype was seen at least ten times. The chain employs TRBV27 and TRBJ2-1, with 7 bases that match TRBD1. Per the germline V gene, CDR1 is MNHEY and CDR2 is SMNVEV (reference sequence). This CDR3 is 14 amino acids long. The J segment lost 4 bases and the V segment lost 5 bases, leaving 5 bases of the junction unmatched. The CDR3 protein is CASSTSDRYNEQFF. In DNA form, the CDR3 reads TGTGCCAGCAGTACCTCGGACAGGTACAATGAGCAGTTCTTC.

This clonotype was detected many times. V usage is TRBV9 and J usage is TRBJ2-2, with unresolved D. This CDR3 has 12 amino acids. V was trimmed by 3 bases and J by 6 bases, leaving 6 bases between them. CDR1 is SGDLS, CDR2 YYNGEE, per germline. The CDR3 DNA reads TGTGCCAGCAGCGCCACGTCCGGGGAGCTGTTTTTT. It specifies CASSATSGELFF.

This clonotype has a count of ten or more. V is TRBV20-1 and J is TRBJ2-2; 10 bases match TRBD1. The germline gives CDR1 DFQATT, CDR2 SNEGSKA (reference sequence). V was pared by 1 base and J by 5 bases, with 7 bases of the junction left unmatched. The CDR3 runs to 16 residues. CDR3 in amino acids: CSARVWDRGQTGELFF. CDR3 coding DNA: TGCAGTGCTAGAGTATGGGACAGGGGACAGACCGGGGAGCTGTTTTTT.

This clonotype showed up many times. The CDR3 sequence: CASSLEYSSGQLSYEQYF. CDR3 nucleotide sequence: TGTGCCAGCAGCTTAGAGTATTCGTCAGGGCAACTTTCTTACGAGCAGTACTTC. The chain links TRBV11-2 to TRBJ2-7; a possible D gene is TRBD1 (5 bases). The CDR3 is 18 residues long. V was pared by 0 bases and J by 4 bases, with 22 bases between. The germline V gene encodes CDR1 SGHAT and CDR2 FQNNGV. Looking up the rest from reference TRBV11-2 and TRBJ2-7 gives the full variable domain: EAGVAQSPRYKIIEKRQSVAFWCNPISGHATLYWYQQILGQGPKLLIQFQNNGVVDDSQLPKDRFSAERLKGVDSTLKIQPAKLEDSAVYLCASSLEYSSGQLSYEQYFGPGTRLTVT.

This clonotype was seen ten or more times. J is TRBJ2-7 and V is TRBV12-3 or TRBV12-4, with D possibly TRBD1 on 6 matching bases. There are 13 residues in the CDR3. The V gene lost 6 bases and the J gene lost 6 bases, with 15 bases spanning the gap. CDR3 DNA sequence: TGTGCCAGCAGCTGGGGGCGTGCGAGCGAGCAGTACTTC. It translates to CASSWGRASEQYF.

This clonotype has ten or more counts. The chain joins TRBV3-1 to TRBJ1-2; TRBD1 matches 8 bases. This CDR3 spans 18 amino acids. In germline, CDR1 is LGHDT, CDR2 YNNKEL (reference sequence). The J segment lost 0 bases and the V segment lost 2 bases, leaving 11 bases of the junction unmatched. This CDR3 reads CASSQSLAGGRSNYGYTF. CDR3 nucleotides: TGTGCCAGCAGCCAAAGTCTAGCAGGGGGCCGATCTAACTATGGCTACACCTTC.

In its sample, this clonotype was seen many times. Here the CDR3 DNA reads TGTGCCAGCAACTCGTTTGGACAGGCCCTCTCTGAAGCTTTCTTT. Translating it yields CASNSFGQALSEAFF. The chain links TRBV6-2 or TRBV6-3 to TRBJ1-1; TRBD1 agrees at 7 bases. Germline-derived CDR1 and CDR2 are MNHEY and SVGEGT. The length of the CDR3 is 15 residues. Trimming cost V 7 bases and J 6 bases; bases outside gene matches: 14.

Ten or more counts support this clonotype. The chain has TRBV2 and TRBJ1-2; D gene uncertain. This CDR3 has 13 residues. V lost 5 bases and J lost 5, with 12 bases in between. Germline assignment: CDR1 SNHLY and CDR2 FYNNEI. The CDR3 DNA follows: TGTGCCAGCAGTCCGATTGAAGGTTATGGCTACACCTTC. Protein: CASSPIEGYGYTF.

This clonotype has ten or more counts. The chain recombines TRBV4-3 with TRBJ1-5, with a weak D call TRBD1 (6 bases). Looked up from germline, CDR1 is LGHNA and CDR2 is YSLEER. Trimming left V 3 bases short and J 5 bases short, with 11 bases between. The CDR3 length is 14 residues. The CDR3 bases are TGCGCCAGCAGCCAGGGCAGGGGAGATCAGCCCCAGCATTTT. Its protein product is CASSQGRGDQPQHF.

The table lists this clonotype with a few counts. The rearrangement uses TRBV7-8 and TRBJ1-1, with D possibly TRBD1 on 6 matching bases. The ends were cut back, 3 bases at V and 4 bases at J, with 15 bases in the middle. The CDR3 has 15 residues. In germline, CDR1 is SGHVS, CDR2 FQNEAQ. This CDR3 is CASSFGRRGGTEAFF. For the CDR3, the DNA is TGTGCCAGCAGCTTCGGGCGTCGAGGGGGCACTGAAGCTTTCTTT.

The table lists this clonotype with many counts. V and J are TRBV27 and TRBJ2-1; D possibly uses TRBD1 or TRBD2 (7 bases each). V was clipped by 6 bases and J by 6 bases, with 15 bases between them. The CDR3 runs to 14 residues. Germline V gene lookup returns CDR1 MNHEY and CDR2 SMNVEV (reference sequence). The DNA for the CDR3 is TGTGCCAGCAGCCCGGGACAGCGGGGCAATGAGCAGTTCTTC. This translates into CASSPGQRGNEQFF.

The V and J genes are TRBV19 and TRBJ1-5, with a tentative D call TRBD1 (6 bases). Germline CDR1 LNHDA, CDR2 SQIVND (reference sequence). The CDR3 spans 12 residues. The CDR3 bases are TGTGGCGTAGGGGGTAGCAATCAGCCCCAGCATTTT. Amino acid sequence: CGVGGSNQPQHF.

This clonotype was seen repeatedly, ten times or more. The genes are TRBV20-1 and TRBJ2-5; D could derive from TRBD1 or TRBD2 (5 bases each). Germline V gives CDR1 DFQATT, CDR2 SNEGSKA (reference sequence). V lost 4 bases to trimming and J lost 5 bases, with 17 bases between them. The CDR3 length is 14 residues. CDR3 sequence: CSANTGTHVETQYF. The CDR3, as DNA: TGCAGTGCTAACACCGGGACCCACGTTGAGACCCAGTACTTC.